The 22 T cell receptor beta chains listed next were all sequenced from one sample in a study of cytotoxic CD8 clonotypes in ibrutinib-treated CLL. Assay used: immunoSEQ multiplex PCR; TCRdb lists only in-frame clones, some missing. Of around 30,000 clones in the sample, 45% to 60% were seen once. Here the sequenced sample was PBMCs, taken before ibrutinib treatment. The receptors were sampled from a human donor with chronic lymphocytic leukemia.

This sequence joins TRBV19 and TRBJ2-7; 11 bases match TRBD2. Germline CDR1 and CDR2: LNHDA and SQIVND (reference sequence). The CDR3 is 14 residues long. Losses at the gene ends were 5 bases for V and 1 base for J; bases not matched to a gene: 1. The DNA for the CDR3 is TGTGCCAGTAGTCGACTAGCGGGGTCCTACGAGCAGTACTTC. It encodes CASSRLAGSYEQYF.

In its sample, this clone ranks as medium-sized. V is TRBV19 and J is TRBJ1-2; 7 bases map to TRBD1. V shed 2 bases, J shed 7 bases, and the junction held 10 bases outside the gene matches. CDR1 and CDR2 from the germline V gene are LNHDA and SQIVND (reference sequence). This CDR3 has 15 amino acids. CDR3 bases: TGTGCCAGTAGTATACAGGGCCAGGGGGGCAGTGGCTACACCTTC. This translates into CASSIQGQGGSGYTF.

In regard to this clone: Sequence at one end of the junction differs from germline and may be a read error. The CDR3 is CASSDSGRRLF. The CDR3 coding sequence is TGTGCCAGCAGTGATAGCGGGAGGCGCCTCTTC. The chain links TRBV6-1 to TRBJ2-1; 10 bases align to TRBD2. The CDR3 runs to 11 residues. CDR1 and CDR2 from the germline V gene are MNHNS and SASEGT.

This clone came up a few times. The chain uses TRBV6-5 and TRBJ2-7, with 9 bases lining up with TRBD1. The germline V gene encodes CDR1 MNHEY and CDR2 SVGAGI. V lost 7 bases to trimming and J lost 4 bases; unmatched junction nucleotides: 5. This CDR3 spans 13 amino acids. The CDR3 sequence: CASTPGTGYEQYF. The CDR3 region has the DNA TGTGCCAGCACCCCCGGGACAGGGTACGAGCAGTACTTC.

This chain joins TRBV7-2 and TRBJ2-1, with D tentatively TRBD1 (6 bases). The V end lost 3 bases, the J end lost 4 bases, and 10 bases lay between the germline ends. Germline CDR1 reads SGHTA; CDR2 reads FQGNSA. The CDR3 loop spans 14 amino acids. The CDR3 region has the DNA TGTGCCAGCAGCTTTGGGGGCTCTTACAATGAGCAGTTCTTC. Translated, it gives CASSFGGSYNEQFF.

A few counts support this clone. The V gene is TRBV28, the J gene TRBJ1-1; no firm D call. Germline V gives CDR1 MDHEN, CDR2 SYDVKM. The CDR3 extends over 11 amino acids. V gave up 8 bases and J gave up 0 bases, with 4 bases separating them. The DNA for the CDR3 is TGTGCCAGCCGAATGAACACTGAAGCTTTCTTT. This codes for CASRMNTEAFF.

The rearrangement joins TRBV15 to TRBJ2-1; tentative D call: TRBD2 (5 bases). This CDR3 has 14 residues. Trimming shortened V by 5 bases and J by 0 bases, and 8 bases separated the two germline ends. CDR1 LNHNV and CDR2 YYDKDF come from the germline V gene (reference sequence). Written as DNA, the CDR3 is TGTGCCACCAGCCCCGGGGTCTCCTACAATGAGCAGTTCTTC. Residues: CATSPGVSYNEQFF.

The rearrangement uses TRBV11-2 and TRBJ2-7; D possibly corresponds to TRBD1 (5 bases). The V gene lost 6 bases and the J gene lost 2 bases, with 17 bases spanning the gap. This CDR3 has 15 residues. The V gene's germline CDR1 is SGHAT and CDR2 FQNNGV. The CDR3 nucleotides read TGTGCCAGCAGAAATCAGGGCCTCCTAACCTACGAGCAGTACTTC. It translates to CASRNQGLLTYEQYF. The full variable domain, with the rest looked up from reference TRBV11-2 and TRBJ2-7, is EAGVAQSPRYKIIEKRQSVAFWCNPISGHATLYWYQQILGQGPKLLIQFQNNGVVDDSQLPKDRFSAERLKGVDSTLKIQPAKLEDSAVYLCASRNQGLLTYEQYFGPGTRLTVT.

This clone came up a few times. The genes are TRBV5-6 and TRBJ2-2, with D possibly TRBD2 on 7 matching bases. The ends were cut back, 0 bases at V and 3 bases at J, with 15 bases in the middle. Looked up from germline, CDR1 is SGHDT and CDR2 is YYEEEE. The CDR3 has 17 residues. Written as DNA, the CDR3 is TGTGCCAGCAGCTTGGACAGGGCGGGGGATTACACCGGGGAGCTGTTTTTT. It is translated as CASSLDRAGDYTGELFF.

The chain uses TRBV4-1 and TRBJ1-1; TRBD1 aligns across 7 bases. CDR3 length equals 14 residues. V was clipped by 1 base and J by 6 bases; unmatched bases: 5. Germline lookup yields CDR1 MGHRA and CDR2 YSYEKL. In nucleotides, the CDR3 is TGCGCCAGCAGCCAAGTGAACAGGGGTCCTGAAGCTTTCTTT. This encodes CASSQVNRGPEAFF.

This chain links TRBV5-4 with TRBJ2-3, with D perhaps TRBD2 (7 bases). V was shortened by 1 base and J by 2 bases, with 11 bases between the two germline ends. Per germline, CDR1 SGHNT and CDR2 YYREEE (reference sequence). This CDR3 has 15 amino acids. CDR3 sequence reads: CASSLRGRDTDTQYF. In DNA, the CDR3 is TGTGCCAGCAGCTTGAGGGGGAGGGACACAGATACGCAGTATTTT.

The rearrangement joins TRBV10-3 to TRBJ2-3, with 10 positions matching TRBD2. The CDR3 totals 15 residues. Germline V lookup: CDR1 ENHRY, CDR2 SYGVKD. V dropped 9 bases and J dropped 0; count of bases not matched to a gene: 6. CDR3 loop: CAIRTSGASTDTQYF. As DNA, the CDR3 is TGTGCCATTCGGACTAGCGGAGCAAGCACAGATACGCAGTATTTT.

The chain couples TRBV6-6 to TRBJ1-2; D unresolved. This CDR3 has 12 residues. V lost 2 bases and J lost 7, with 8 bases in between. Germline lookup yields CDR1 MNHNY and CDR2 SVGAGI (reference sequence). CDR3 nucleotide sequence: TGTGCCAGCAGTTACCCCTACGGTGGCTACACCTTC. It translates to CASSYPYGGYTF.

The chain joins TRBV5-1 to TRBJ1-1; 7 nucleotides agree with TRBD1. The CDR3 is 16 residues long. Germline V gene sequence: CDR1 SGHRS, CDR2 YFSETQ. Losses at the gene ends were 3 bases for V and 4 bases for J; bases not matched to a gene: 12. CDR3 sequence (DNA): TGCGCCAGCAGCTCCGGGAGACAGGGAGAATCCACTGAAGCTTTCTTT. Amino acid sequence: CASSSGRQGESTEAFF.

The CDR3 nucleotides read TGTGCCAGCAGCCAAGTCGGCGCTAGGGACACAGATACGCAGTATTTT. This sequence encodes CASSQVGARDTDTQYF. The chain joins TRBV4-2 to TRBJ2-3; D remains ambiguous. Germline loops: CDR1 LGHNA, CDR2 YNFKEQ. This CDR3 comprises 16 residues. Trimming left V 1 base short and J 2 bases short, with 13 bases between.

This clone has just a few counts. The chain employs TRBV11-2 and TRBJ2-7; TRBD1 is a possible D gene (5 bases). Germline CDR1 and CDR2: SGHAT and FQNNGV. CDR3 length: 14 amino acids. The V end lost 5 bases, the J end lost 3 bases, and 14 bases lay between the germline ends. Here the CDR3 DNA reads TGTGCCAGCAGCCTGGGGCGTCGTCGCTACGAGCAGTACTTC. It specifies CASSLGRRRYEQYF.

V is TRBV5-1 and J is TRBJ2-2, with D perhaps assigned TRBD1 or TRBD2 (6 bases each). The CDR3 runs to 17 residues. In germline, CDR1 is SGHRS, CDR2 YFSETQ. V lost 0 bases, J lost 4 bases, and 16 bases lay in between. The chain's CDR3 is CASSLVGARDITGELFF. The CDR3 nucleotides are TGCGCCAGCAGCTTGGTAGGGGCGCGGGACATCACCGGGGAGCTGTTTTTT.

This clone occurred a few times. The CDR3 reads CASSTHTGLAENNEQFF. CDR3 bases: TGTGCCAGCAGCACTCACACAGGACTAGCGGAAAACAATGAGCAGTTCTTC. This sequence joins TRBV11-3 and TRBJ2-1, with 10 bases matching TRBD2. Germline V lookup: CDR1 SGHNT, CDR2 YENEEA. The CDR3 runs to 17 residues. The V and J ends lost 5 bases and 5 bases, in that order; junction bases with no gene match: 12.

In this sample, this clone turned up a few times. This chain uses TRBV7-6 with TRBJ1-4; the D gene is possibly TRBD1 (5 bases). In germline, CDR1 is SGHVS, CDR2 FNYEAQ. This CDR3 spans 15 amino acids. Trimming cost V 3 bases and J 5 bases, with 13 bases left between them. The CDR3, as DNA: TGTGCCAGCAGCTTCCACGGGGGTAGGAATGAAAAACTGTTTTTT. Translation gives CASSFHGGRNEKLFF.

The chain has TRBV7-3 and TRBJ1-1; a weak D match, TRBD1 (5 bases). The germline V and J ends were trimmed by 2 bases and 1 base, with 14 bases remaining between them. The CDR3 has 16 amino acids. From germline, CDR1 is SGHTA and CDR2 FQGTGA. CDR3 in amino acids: CASSLRFQGPNTEAFF. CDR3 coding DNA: TGTGCCAGCAGCTTACGGTTCCAGGGACCGAACACTGAAGCTTTCTTT.

CDR3 amino acids: CASSLDHTGFEQYF. The CDR3 region has the DNA TGTGCCAGCAGCTTAGATCATACGGGGTTCGAGCAGTACTTC. The V and J genes are TRBV11-2 and TRBJ2-7; weak D call: TRBD2 (5 bases). Trimming pared 0 bases from V and 6 bases from J, leaving 12 bases between. CDR1 SGHAT and CDR2 FQNNGV come from the germline V gene. The length of the CDR3 is 14 residues.

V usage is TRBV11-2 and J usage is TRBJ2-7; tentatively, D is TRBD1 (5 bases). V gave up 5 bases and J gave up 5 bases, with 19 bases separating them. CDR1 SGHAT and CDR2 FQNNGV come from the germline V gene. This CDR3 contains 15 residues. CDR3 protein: CASSPLGEVGDEQYF. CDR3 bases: TGTGCCAGCAGCCCACTGGGCGAGGTAGGGGACGAGCAGTACTTC.